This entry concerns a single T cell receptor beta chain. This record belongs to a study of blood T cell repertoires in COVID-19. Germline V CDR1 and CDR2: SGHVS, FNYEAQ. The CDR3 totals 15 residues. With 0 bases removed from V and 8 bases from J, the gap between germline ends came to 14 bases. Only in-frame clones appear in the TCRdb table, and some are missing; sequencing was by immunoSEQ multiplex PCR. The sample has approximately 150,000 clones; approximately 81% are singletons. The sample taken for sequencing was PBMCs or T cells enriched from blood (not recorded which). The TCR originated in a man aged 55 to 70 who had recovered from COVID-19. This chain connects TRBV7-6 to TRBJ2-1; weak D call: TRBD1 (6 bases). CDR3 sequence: CASSLAQGRRDEQFF. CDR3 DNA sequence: TGTGCCAGCAGCTTAGCGCAGGGGCGGCGGGATGAGCAGTTCTTC.